These 6 T cell receptor beta chains were sequenced from one sample in a study of T cell clonality in common variable immunodeficiency. TCRdb keeps only in-frame clones here, not all; method: immunoSEQ multiplex PCR. The sample includes nearly 20,000 clones, none of them occurring once. Their specific antigens are unknown. Study observations and caveats: Reportedly, TCR beta sequences from common variable immunodeficiency showed fewer deletions and N-nucleotide insertions.

Material for sequencing was peripheral blood mononuclear cells. The receptors shown here come from a human donor with common variable immunodeficiency.

This clone was seen at least ten times. The CDR3 end is not reached by the read, which stops 3 residues before it; the germline J gene fills it in. V usage is TRBV2 and J usage is TRBJ2-5, with 7 positions matching TRBD2. The CDR3 is 14 amino acids. CDR1 and CDR2 (germline): SNHLY, FYNNEI. Unmatched junction bases numbered 5, after V lost 6 bases and J lost 1 base. The CDR3 DNA, read in part, is TGTGCCAGCAGATGGGACTATACCCAAGAGACC. Its translation: CASRWDYTQET. The entire CDR3 sequence reads CASRWDYTQETQYF.

This clone was seen only a few times. CDR3 region: CASSLRTAYEQYF. The CDR3 DNA, read in part, is TGTGCCAGCAGTTTAAGGACAGCTTACGAG. The V call is TRBV27, the J call TRBJ2-7; a weak D match, TRBD1 (6 bases). The CDR3 end lies 3 residues beyond the end of the read and is filled in from the germline J gene. CDR1 MNHEY and CDR2 SMNVEV come from the germline V gene (reference sequence). Trimming stripped 2 bases from V and 4 bases from J, with 9 bases between. There are 13 residues in the CDR3.

This clone came up a few times. The CDR3 end falls 3 residues outside the read, so it is completed with the germline J gene. The chain combines TRBV7-9 with TRBJ1-1; 8 bases are shared with TRBD1. The CDR3 sequence is 13 residues long. Trimming cost V 5 bases and J 6 bases; bases outside gene matches: 5. The V gene's germline CDR1 is SEHNR and CDR2 FQNEAQ (reference sequence). CDR3 bases read: TGTGCCAGCAGCGCCGGGACAGGCCCTGAA. The encoded protein is CASSAGTGPE. The full-length CDR3 reads as CASSAGTGPEAFF.

This clone was seen ten or more times. The missing CDR3 end, 3 residues past where the read stops, is filled in from the germline J gene. This chain joins TRBV11-2 and TRBJ2-5; 10 bases match TRBD2. Per germline, CDR1 SGHAT and CDR2 FQNNGV. CDR3 length equals 15 residues. After removal of 3 bases from V and 5 bases from J, the junction contained 6 bases not matched to a gene. The CDR3 DNA, read in part, is TGTGCCAGCAGCTTCTCTAGCGGGAGTGGGGAGACC. Translating it yields CASSFSSGSGET. The CDR3 in full is CASSFSSGSGETQYF.

At least ten counts were recorded for this clone. The CDR3 goes on 3 residues after the read ends, and that part is filled in from the germline J gene. V usage is TRBV6-1 and J usage is TRBJ2-3, with D perhaps TRBD2 (5 bases). Germline CDR1 and CDR2: MNHNS and SASEGT. This CDR3 spans 13 amino acids. V was pared by 2 bases and J by 6 bases, with 9 bases between. Here the CDR3 reads CASSEQRRDTQYF. Incomplete CDR3 DNA: TGTGCCAGCAGTGAACAGCGGAGGGATACG.

This clone was seen at least ten times. The CDR3 protein is CASSVGLANNEQFF. The covered CDR3 bases are TGTGCCAGCAGCGTGGGACTAGCGAACAATGAG. This chain uses TRBV7-9 with TRBJ2-1, with 10 bases that match TRBD2. The sequence runs out 3 residues before the end of the CDR3; the remainder is reconstructed from the germline J gene. Germline values: CDR1 SEHNR, CDR2 FQNEAQ (reference sequence). The junction had 3 bases not matched to a gene; V was cut back by 5 bases and J by 5 bases. The CDR3 totals 14 residues.